This entry describes one T cell receptor (beta chain). The data derive from a study of blood T cell repertoires in COVID-19. In the study overall: Acute-phase and convalescent COVID-19 samples originated in the United States, Italy and Spain. PBMCs, B-cell-depleted T cells, or T cells provided the cDNA or gDNA that made up the material.

Per the study methods: Reference gene primer amplification gave estimated nucleated cell counts. Sequencing used immunoSEQ multiplex PCR; TCRdb keeps in-frame clones, though not all of them. The V and J calls and clone size were taken over from that table, and D and trimming were inferred from the DNA. This table holds hundreds of thousands of clones, about 86% found once. The CDR3 sequence is 16 residues long. V shed 6 bases, J shed 2 bases, and the junction held 11 bases outside the gene matches. Germline-derived CDR1 and CDR2 are SGHAT and FQNNGV. The J gene is TRBJ1-2, the V gene TRBV11-2, with 8 nucleotides matching TRBD1. The clonotype comes from a woman aged 25 to 39 who had recovered from COVID-19. Sequencing was performed on peripheral blood. The CDR3 here is CASSLRWDRTNYGYTF. The CDR3 DNA reads TGTGCCAGCAGTTTGAGATGGGACAGGACCAACTATGGCTACACCTTC.